Included here is one T cell receptor (beta chain) sequence, with context. The antigen it binds to is not known. No much larger clone is present one base from it, and per-base qualities are unavailable. The method behind the library was the immunoSEQ multiplex PCR assay. For the multiplex PCR, a mixture combining 60 forward primers for TCR Vbeta segments and 13 reverse primers for TCR Jbeta segments was used. The CDR3 region of rearranged TCR beta genes was amplified from genomic DNA with a multiplex PCR assay. The amplified TCR beta libraries were sequenced on the Illumina HiSeq System as 87-base-pair reads. In the original analysis: A later analysis tallied 80 million to 95 million unique TCR beta chains across the 666 repertoires, and about 10 million of those chains were shared by two or more donors. Raw reads were error-corrected and collapsed into unique sequences by a nearest-neighbor algorithm in which closely related sequences were merged to remove PCR and sequencing errors. CDR3 sequences were aligned to IMGT reference sequences to assign V, D and J gene segments. For a sequence to be retained, a match of at least six nucleotides was required to both a V gene segment and a J gene segment. A rearrangement counted as productive if the CDR3 had no stop codons and remained in frame with V and J, and every other rearrangement counted as non-productive. CDR3 was defined by IMGT convention, running from the second conserved V-encoded cysteine to the conserved J-encoded phenylalanine. The earlier analysis of 450 to 750 of the donors excluded any sequence lacking an unambiguous match to a single V gene segment. In an earlier analysis of 587 of the donors, a V segment was called functional when productive rearrangements were above 56.7%, and segregating when the standard deviation between donors exceeded 5%. A statistical classification framework was built to diagnose cytomegalovirus status from the catalog of TCR beta chain sequences. In a later analysis, V and J genes were assigned by comparing TCR nucleotide sequences against IMGT/GENE-DB human TR gene sequences. The TCRdist pipeline was used in a later analysis to assign CDR3 sequences and most-parsimonious VDJ recombination scenarios. In a later analysis, each TCR beta chain was defined by its CDR3 amino acid sequence together with its V-gene family, and reads lacking a unique V-gene family were excluded. To address suspected cross-contamination and a sequencing artifact, a later analysis removed over 500 highly shared, low-generation-probability nucleotide sequences. A later analysis calculated a clonal expansion index for each public chain from normalized within-repertoire ranks of inferred template counts. In a later analysis, generation probabilities were computed using a VDJ recombination model fitted to out-of-frame rearrangements, and the results were checked against IGoR. A later analysis scored TCR-TCR, TCR-HLA and TCR-CMV co-occurrence with hypergeometric tests, applying a repertoire-size bias correction to TCR pairs. A later analysis estimated false discovery rates by permuting HLA or CMV assignments 20 times. In a later analysis, co-occurring TCRs were grouped using DBSCAN, with TCRdist sequence similarity added in when clustering inside HLA-allele-positive subsets. Co-occurrence clustering excluded repertoires with fewer than 30,000 or more than 120,000 public chains, plus five with anomalous nucleotide sharing. The source is immuneACCESS, and TCRdb retained only in-frame sequences with V and J called. Part of the clones is not carried over; for the studies checked, unresolved V genes explain less than half of this, and the remainder is unexplained. V and J calls and clone size are as listed in that table; D and trimming were resolved from the DNA. This sample holds over 110,000 clones; roughly 75% were observed only once. Together, the top ten hold roughly 2.9% of the sample.

The data are from a study of cytomegalovirus exposure and HLA in healthy donors (dated by TCRdb to 2016 to 2017). Study-wide context: An earlier analysis of approximately 640 of the donors reported about 250 Gb of sequence data and some 100 million unique TCR beta sequences from about 179 million T cells. Roughly 300 gigabases of sequencing data and roughly 90 million unique TCR sequences were included in an early release covering 550 to 650 HLA-typed donors. Among the approximately 430 genotyped donors, around 81% belonged to the genetic ancestry cluster associated with self-reported Caucasian donors. The study aimed to test whether signatures of past pathogen exposure could be identified by cataloging public T cell receptors. The study used immunosequencing to profile the T cell repertoires of some 600 subjects and linked those repertoires to cytomegalovirus serostatus. In addition to the first cohort of 666 subjects, a separate validation cohort of approximately 110 different subjects was used. To predict cytomegalovirus infection status, the study combined high-throughput TCR immunosequencing, statistical association of individual TCRs with disease status, and machine learning. A later analysis re-examined previously published TCR beta repertoires from 610 or so donors and added high-resolution HLA genotyping to investigate patterns of TCR occurrence. The later analysis used no new phenotypic data to find candidate immune exposures, relying instead on TCR beta sequences and their occurrence across donors. An earlier analysis of 587 of the donors applied high-throughput TCR beta sequencing to assess whether each TCR beta V gene segment acted as functional or pseudogenic. Donor age, sex, ethnicity and CMV serostatus were compiled together with the repertoire data. Genome-wide SNP genotypes for about three fifths of the roughly 670 donors were used in a later genetic analysis, which treated that subset as a discovery cohort. All discovery cohort repertoires had been generated using a single sequencing platform. Class I and class II HLA loci were covered by the typing at four-digit resolution. The number of donors typed differed by locus, with about 629-630 for A, B, C, DRB1 and DQB1, roughly 520 for DQA1, 606 for DPA1, and some 450 for DPB1. Roughly 5 DR-DQ haplotypes were handled as single units for association and clustering, since linkage in the cohort was strong. Among roughly 400 genotyped donors of the cohort, an average of around 250,000 unique TCR beta nucleotide sequences was sequenced per donor, of which about 19% were non-productive.

Results the study describes overall, beyond this receptor: In an earlier analysis of approximately 590 of the donors, most TCR beta V segments appeared in productive rearrangements about 90% or about 30% of the time, broadly matching IMGT annotations. According to the authors, the approach could potentially be generalized to other disease states and immunological phenotypes. Presence/absence analyses assumed roughly uniform sequencing depth across donors, an assumption that may not hold. The 87-base-pair reads could not distinguish some IMGT-functional V segments, including TRBV6-2 and TRBV6-3, so those segments were excluded. In both the original and validation cohorts, the classifier was reported to diagnose cytomegalovirus status with high specificity and sensitivity. Correlated functional status among segregating V segments might reflect linkage disequilibrium, but an unknown experimental factor could not be ruled out. In this cohort, only TCR beta chains were sequenced, and detectable features were limited by the absence of alpha or paired-chain data. When HLA alleles, especially DR and DQ, strongly co-occurred, TCR associations were difficult to assign to individual alleles. Immune exposure information for the cohort was limited to CMV serostatus. V-gene and J-gene trimming of TCR beta chains was associated with a missense DCLRE1C variant in a later genetic analysis, and the association was replicated in an independent cohort. In a later analysis, several top co-occurrence clusters were reported to appear linked to parvovirus B19, influenza, CMV and Epstein-Barr virus. In a later analysis, TCR association rates were found to vary across HLA loci, with the most associated TCRs seen for DRB1 alleles and the fewest for HLA-C alleles. According to a later genetic analysis, donors in an Asian-associated ancestry cluster had fewer N-insertions in productive TCRs than the approximately 670-donor mean. A further reported finding was that TCR beta sequences accurately predicted the HLA-A and HLA-B alleles for most subjects in the first cohort. Because counts were too low, roughly 16 rarely observed V segments, including chromosome 9 orphons, were left out of the earlier analysis of over 550 of the donors. A cluster of highly shared sequence variants was judged likely to be a technical artifact of the sequencing pipeline. Because HLA typing was unavailable for some donors at each locus, only the typed subset was used in association tests. The study gave a list of about 150 TCR beta chains associated with cytomegalovirus. Compared with equally common non-associated chains, HLA-associated TCR beta chains in a later analysis were more clonally expanded and had lower generation probabilities. In a later analysis, some 18,000 TCR beta sequences were associated with specific HLA alleles at a false discovery rate of 0.05. A later analysis found that most CMV-associated TCR beta chains appeared HLA-restricted, with HLA associations seemingly driven largely by CMV exposure. Most TCR sequences were seen in very few donors, while some public TCRs were found in many individuals. Three of the identified cytomegalovirus-associated TCR beta chains were confirmed in vitro to be specific for cytomegalovirus antigens.

In total, roughly 710 healthy bone marrow donors made up the cohort. At the time of sampling, all cohort members were nominally healthy, though unrecorded immune exposures were likely present. The donor tested CMV seronegative, placing the donor among the roughly 350 seronegative members of the cohort. Each donor provided a peripheral blood sample, and peripheral blood mononuclear cells were used for TCR beta sequencing. Genomic DNA was extracted from the blood cell samples with the Qiagen DNeasy Blood Extraction Kit. V and J are truncated by 5 bases and 4 bases respectively, leaving an intervening sequence of 26 bases. The CDR1 and CDR2 encoded by the germline V gene are MDHEN and SYDVKM. Reading from cysteine to phenylalanine, the CDR3 counts 19 amino acids. The retained sequence is limited to the CDR3, 57 bases, with the frame set at the first base.

The rearranged segments are TRBV28 and TRBJ2-2, and the D gene may be TRBD1, 6 bases matching. The sample was PBMCs. The receptor was derived from a female donor in good health and CMV-seronegative. The CDR3 here reads CASSPGAGAPIMGTGELFF. In nucleotides, the sequence is TGTGCCAGCAGTCCCGGGGCAGGGGCGCCGATTATGGGCACCGGGGAGCTGTTTTTT. Where the CDR3 stops, the reference TRBV28 and TRBJ2-2 genes take over; the full variable domain is DVKVTQSSRYLVKRTGEKVFLECVQDMDHENMFWYRQDPGLGLRLIYFSYDVKMKEKGDIPEGYSVSREKKERFSLILESASTNQTSMYLCASSPGAGAPIMGTGELFFGEGSRLTVL.